Presented here are 22 T cell receptor beta chains from one specimen sequenced in a study of identical twins. TCRdb reanalysed the 5' RACE reads using MiXCR and keeps one entry per CDR3 protein. The sample records about 520,000 distinct CDR3 sequences, about 20% being singletons. These data were also reused for a study on T cells expressing NK-cell markers.

The material sequenced was CD4+ T cells sorted from blood. These receptors all stem from a woman aged 18 to 35 in good health.

This clonotype was counted between two and nine times. J is TRBJ2-7 and V is TRBV5-5; TRBD1 is a possible D gene (6 bases). The V gene lost 1 base and the J gene lost 4 bases, with 12 bases spanning the gap. Germline V gene data show CDR1 as SGHKS and CDR2 as YYEKEE (reference sequence). The CDR3 has 14 residues. CDR3 sequence: CASSLREGDYEQYF. CDR3 coding DNA: TGTGCCAGCAGCTTGAGAGAGGGGGATTACGAGCAGTACTTC.

This clonotype has a handful of counts. V and J are TRBV20-1 and TRBJ2-3; 10 bases line up with TRBD1. V shed 3 bases and J 6 bases; nucleotides not matched to a gene: 6. CDR3 length: 14 amino acids. The germline V gene encodes CDR1 DFQATT and CDR2 SNEGSKA (reference sequence). The CDR3 protein is CSARGTGVVDTQYF. The DNA of the CDR3 is TGCAGTGCTAGGGGGACAGGGGTGGTGGATACGCAGTATTTT.

This clonotype turned up a few times. The chain is built from TRBV6-5 and TRBJ1-2; D is unresolved. V was shortened by 4 bases and J by 6 bases, with 12 bases between the two germline ends. Germline V gene lookup returns CDR1 MNHEY and CDR2 SVGAGI. This CDR3 contains 13 residues. The CDR3 region has the DNA TGTGCCAGCAGTTTCTTCTCTCGCGATGGCTACACCTTC. Translation: CASSFFSRDGYTF.

This clonotype was recorded many times. V and J are TRBV11-2 and TRBJ2-1, with D unclear. This CDR3 is built from 11 residues. Germline CDR1 is SGHAT and CDR2 is FQNNGV. V was trimmed by 7 bases and J by 1 base, leaving 2 bases between them. Here the CDR3 DNA reads TGTGCCAGCACATCCTACAATGAGCAGTTCTTC. This encodes CASTSYNEQFF. The full variable domain, in which reference TRBV11-2 and TRBJ2-1 provide the parts outside the CDR3, is EAGVAQSPRYKIIEKRQSVAFWCNPISGHATLYWYQQILGQGPKLLIQFQNNGVVDDSQLPKDRFSAERLKGVDSTLKIQPAKLEDSAVYLCASTSYNEQFFGPGTRLTVL.

The rearrangement links TRBV6-5 to TRBJ2-7; 7 bases are a match to TRBD2. The CDR3 has 14 residues. V lost 2 bases and J lost 1; bases outside the gene matches: 2. The germline V gene encodes CDR1 MNHEY and CDR2 SVGAGI. CDR3 region: CASSYGGGSYEQYF. In DNA, the CDR3 is TGTGCCAGCAGTTACGGGGGGGGATCCTACGAGCAGTACTTC.

The chain uses TRBV7-8 and TRBJ2-3; 15 bases align to TRBD2. This CDR3 is built from 17 residues. With 6 bases clipped from V and 9 bases from J, the junction kept 13 bases outside the gene matches. The germline gives CDR1 SGHVS, CDR2 FQNEAQ. The CDR3 protein is CASREGLAGGRGGTQYF. The DNA of the CDR3 is TGTGCCAGCAGAGAGGGACTAGCGGGGGGCCGAGGGGGAACGCAGTATTTT.

This sequence joins TRBV7-9 and TRBJ1-4; D may be TRBD1 (5 bases). V was trimmed by 1 base and J by 4 bases, leaving 10 bases between them. Germline V gene data show CDR1 as SEHNR and CDR2 as FQNEAQ (reference sequence). The CDR3 totals 15 residues. DNA of the CDR3: TGTGCCAGCAGCTTAGTCCGGGACGGTAATGAAAAACTGTTTTTT. This translates into CASSLVRDGNEKLFF.

The sample holds many counts of this clonotype. The rearrangement uses TRBV29-1 and TRBJ1-1; D is unclear. The CDR3 spans 12 residues. V lost 3 bases and J lost 1, with 6 bases in between. Germline lookup yields CDR1 SQVTM and CDR2 ANQGSEA. The CDR3 is CSVEPTNTEAFF. The CDR3 DNA sequence: TGCAGCGTTGAGCCCACGAACACTGAAGCTTTCTTT.

This chain connects TRBV5-6 to TRBJ2-7, with 9 positions matching TRBD2. The V gene end was trimmed by 1 base and the J gene end by 3 bases; junction bases not matched to a gene: 8. Germline CDR1 reads SGHDT; CDR2 reads YYEEEE. The CDR3 is 16 amino acids. The CDR3 is CASSLIATSGNYEQYF. In nucleotides, the CDR3 is TGTGCCAGCAGCTTGATCGCGACTAGCGGTAACTACGAGCAGTACTTC.

The sample holds a few counts of this clonotype. J is TRBJ2-2 and V is TRBV20-1; 11 nucleotides match TRBD2. Germline V gene data show CDR1 as DFQATT and CDR2 as SNEGSKA (reference sequence). The CDR3 runs 16 residues. Losses at the gene ends were 3 bases for V and 6 bases for J; bases not matched to a gene: 9. In DNA form, the CDR3 reads TGCAGTGCTAGTCCTAGCGGGGGGCTCTATCCCGGGGAGCTGTTTTTT. It specifies CSASPSGGLYPGELFF.

The chain uses TRBV4-2 and TRBJ2-5, with 11 bases identical to TRBD2. The CDR3 is 18 residues long. Per the germline V gene, CDR1 is LGHNA and CDR2 is YNFKEQ. V trimming: 0 bases; J trimming: 4 bases; junction bases outside the gene matches: 10. The CDR3 bases are TGTGCCAGCAGCCAAGATTTGGCTAGCGGGGGGCGCGGAGAGACCCAGTACTTC. Protein: CASSQDLASGGRGETQYF.

The V and J genes are TRBV5-1 and TRBJ1-5; the D is unclear. The CDR3 is 14 residues long. The V and J ends lost 0 bases and 4 bases respectively, with 8 bases between them. Germline V gene data show CDR1 as SGHRS and CDR2 as YFSETQ. CDR3 DNA sequence: TGCGCCAGCAGCTTGGGGCAGGAAAATCAGCCCCAGCATTTT. This gives the protein CASSLGQENQPQHF.

V gene TRBV29-1 combines with J gene TRBJ2-5, with D possibly TRBD1 on 6 matching bases. Germline loops: CDR1 SQVTM, CDR2 ANQGSEA. The CDR3 covers 12 residues. V shed 8 bases and J shed 5 bases, with 15 bases lying between them. CDR3 residues: CSTSQGWETQYF. CDR3 DNA sequence: TGCAGCACCTCCCAGGGGTGGGAGACCCAGTACTTC.

This clonotype was seen repeatedly, ten times or more. The rearrangement uses TRBV29-1 and TRBJ1-1; TRBD1 agrees at 8 bases. This CDR3 is built from 15 residues. CDR1 is SQVTM, CDR2 ANQGSEA, per germline. Trimming cost V 5 bases and J 1 base; bases outside gene matches: 9. Written as DNA, the CDR3 is TGCAGCGTTCGCACAGTACAGGGGGGGAACACTGAAGCTTTCTTT. Amino acids: CSVRTVQGGNTEAFF.

CDR3 loop: CASSYTPGTGYEQYF. For the CDR3, the DNA is TGTGCCAGCAGTTATACCCCCGGGACAGGGTACGAGCAGTACTTC. This chain links TRBV5-5 with TRBJ2-7; 9 nucleotides match TRBD1. The CDR3 sequence is 15 residues long. CDR1 and CDR2 from the germline V gene are SGHKS and YYEKEE (reference sequence). The ends lost 5 bases at V and 4 bases at J; junction bases unmatched: 10.

The rearrangement uses TRBV27 and TRBJ2-3; D is uncertain. The CDR3 length is 13 residues. Trimming shortened V by 3 bases and J by 6 bases, and 10 bases separated the two germline ends. Looked up from germline, CDR1 is MNHEY and CDR2 is SMNVEV (reference sequence). Here the CDR3 reads CASSFSRRDTQYF. The CDR3 DNA is TGTGCCAGCAGTTTTAGCCGGCGGGATACGCAGTATTTT.

The CDR3 loop reads CASSFANGPARETQYF. In nucleotides, the CDR3 is TGCGCCAGCAGCTTTGCGAACGGGCCCGCGCGGGAGACCCAGTACTTC. The J gene is TRBJ2-5, the V gene TRBV5-1; D remains ambiguous. Deletions cut 2 bases from V and 5 bases from J, with 19 bases between. CDR1 and CDR2 (germline): SGHRS, YFSETQ. This CDR3 comprises 16 residues.

The chain couples TRBV20-1 to TRBJ1-2; 10 bases align to TRBD1. Germline CDR1 reads DFQATT; CDR2 reads SNEGSKA (reference sequence). V lost 0 bases, J lost 4 bases, and 2 bases stayed unmatched. This CDR3 is 14 amino acids long. The CDR3 DNA follows: TGCAGTGCTAGAGAGACAGGGGGCTTCTATGGCTACACCTTC. It encodes CSARETGGFYGYTF.

The chain couples TRBV6-1 to TRBJ2-7; D not resolved. This CDR3 region has 15 residues. Per the germline V gene, CDR1 is MNHNS and CDR2 is SASEGT. Trimming cost V 7 bases and J 3 bases, with 19 bases left between them. CDR3 DNA sequence: TGTGCCAGCACCCCCTGGAAAGGGAAGTACTACGAGCAGTACTTC. It encodes CASTPWKGKYYEQYF.

The chain carries TRBV9 and TRBJ2-7, with D perhaps matching TRBD1 (6 bases). V lost 2 bases, J lost 6 bases, and 12 bases lay in between. This CDR3 region has 13 residues. CDR1 and CDR2 (germline): SGDLS, YYNGEE. The CDR3 coding sequence is TGTGCCAGCAGCGTCAGGGGTAATGCCGAGCAGTACTTC. Translating it yields CASSVRGNAEQYF.

Only a few counts were recorded for this clonotype. The rearrangement uses TRBV19 and TRBJ2-2; D remains unclear. V dropped 7 bases and J dropped 7 bases, with 10 bases sitting between them. This CDR3 contains 12 residues. Germline-derived CDR1 and CDR2 are LNHDA and SQIVND (reference sequence). The CDR3 protein is CASNHPIGELFF. As DNA, the CDR3 is TGTGCCAGTAACCATCCGATCGGGGAGCTGTTTTTT.

This rearrangement joins TRBV19 to TRBJ1-2; D gene ambiguous. CDR3 length: 12 residues. Germline V lookup: CDR1 LNHDA, CDR2 SQIVND (reference sequence). V was shortened by 7 bases and J by 5 bases, with 11 bases between the two germline ends. CDR3 in amino acids: CASTTEKYGYTF. The CDR3 DNA follows: TGTGCCAGTACCACAGAAAAGTATGGCTACACCTTC.